Listed below are T cell receptor beta chains from one sample, sequenced in a study of blood T cells in healthy people across ages. TCRdb passed the 5' RACE reads through MiXCR, listing each CDR3 protein once. The table includes around 1,800,000 distinct CDR3 sequences, around 40% detected once. The sample consisted of blood. The receptors originated from a human donor in good health. CDR3s include the opening cysteine and the closing phenylalanine or tryptophan. The order of the fields is V gene, J gene, CDR3 length, clone size, D gene, CDR3 protein, CDR3 DNA. The D gene is left open where the match is weak. The listing skips clone size in some rows; elsewhere it reads once, few, many or a size class.

V gene: TRBV10-3
J gene: TRBJ2-1
CDR3 length: 15
clone size: few
D gene: TRBD2
CDR3 protein: CAISDTSGTYNEQFF
CDR3 DNA: TGTGCCATCAGTGACACTAGCGGGACTTACAATGAGCAGTTCTTC

V gene: TRBV10-3
J gene: TRBJ1-5
CDR3 length: 15
clone size: .
D gene: .
CDR3 protein: CAISATTGSNQPQHF
CDR3 DNA: TGTGCCATCAGTGCAACCACAGGGTCCAATCAGCCCCAGCATTTT

V gene: TRBV28
J gene: TRBJ1-4
CDR3 length: 14
clone size: few
D gene: .
CDR3 protein: CASRGAGHNEKLFF
CDR3 DNA: TGTGCCAGCAGAGGGGCTGGACATAATGAAAAACTGTTTTTT

V gene: TRBV9
J gene: TRBJ1-2
CDR3 length: 15
clone size: .
D gene: .
CDR3 protein: CASSVRQEPNYGYTF
CDR3 DNA: TGTGCCAGCAGCGTAAGACAGGAACCTAACTATGGCTACACCTTC

V gene: TRBV27
J gene: TRBJ2-3
CDR3 length: 14
clone size: few
D gene: .
CDR3 protein: CASSSPSLTDTQYF
CDR3 DNA: TGTGCCAGCAGTTCCCCGTCCCTCACAGATACGCAGTATTTT

V gene: TRBV29-1
J gene: TRBJ2-1
CDR3 length: 14
clone size: .
D gene: .
CDR3 protein: CSVFKSQDQHEQFF
CDR3 DNA: TGCAGCGTCTTCAAGAGTCAGGACCAGCATGAGCAGTTCTTC

V gene: TRBV10-3
J gene: TRBJ2-3
CDR3 length: 15
clone size: once
D gene: .
CDR3 protein: CAISVAGTPTDTQYF
CDR3 DNA: TGTGCCATCAGTGTGGCGGGGACCCCAACAGATACGCAGTATTTT

V gene: TRBV3-1
J gene: TRBJ2-1
CDR3 length: 16
clone size: .
D gene: .
CDR3 protein: CASSQERVWGQGTEFF
CDR3 DNA: .

V gene: TRBV6-2/TRBV6-3
J gene: TRBJ2-3
CDR3 length: 15
clone size: .
D gene: TRBD2
CDR3 protein: CASRGLAGKGDTQYF
CDR3 DNA: TGTGCCAGTCGGGGGCTAGCGGGGAAAGGGGATACGCAGTATTTT

V gene: TRBV5-1
J gene: TRBJ1-2
CDR3 length: 14
clone size: .
D gene: .
CDR3 protein: CASSLDLRGDGYTF
CDR3 DNA: TGCGCCAGCAGCTTGGACCTGCGCGGGGATGGCTACACCTTC

V gene: TRBV6-1
J gene: TRBJ2-7
CDR3 length: 19
clone size: once
D gene: TRBD2
CDR3 protein: CASFGGRRGKNLLWYEQYF
CDR3 DNA: TGTGCTAGCTTTGGGGGAAGGCGGGGGAAGAACCTACTCTGGTACGAGCAGTACTTC

V gene: TRBV7-2
J gene: TRBJ1-5
CDR3 length: 15
clone size: many
D gene: .
CDR3 protein: CASSPPGGRNQPQHF
CDR3 DNA: TGTGCCAGCAGCCCCCCCGGGGGGCGGAATCAGCCCCAGCATTTT

V gene: TRBV7-2
J gene: TRBJ2-3
CDR3 length: 17
clone size: few
D gene: .
CDR3 protein: CASSLRPTQGVADTQYF
CDR3 DNA: TGTGCCAGCAGCTTACGCCCGACCCAGGGAGTGGCAGATACGCAGTATTTT

V gene: TRBV11-3
J gene: TRBJ2-2
CDR3 length: 15
clone size: .
D gene: .
CDR3 protein: CASSSRQTVTGELFF
CDR3 DNA: TGTGCCAGCAGCTCTCGACAAACAGTAACCGGGGAGCTGTTTTTT

V gene: TRBV7-2
J gene: TRBJ2-3
CDR3 length: 15
clone size: .
D gene: TRBD1
CDR3 protein: CASSSRTGDTDTQYF
CDR3 DNA: TGTGCCAGCAGCTCCCGGACAGGGGACACAGATACGCAGTATTTT

V gene: TRBV4-1
J gene: TRBJ2-5
CDR3 length: 18
clone size: .
D gene: TRBD1
CDR3 protein: CASSPRLQGVLYQETQYF
CDR3 DNA: TGCGCCAGCAGCCCAAGGCTGCAGGGGGTTTTATACCAAGAGACCCAGTACTTC

V gene: TRBV11-2
J gene: TRBJ2-7
CDR3 length: 15
clone size: .
D gene: .
CDR3 protein: CASSPRNGISYEQYF
CDR3 DNA: TGTGCCAGCAGCCCCAGGAACGGGATATCCTACGAGCAGTACTTC

V gene: TRBV12-3/TRBV12-4
J gene: TRBJ2-1
CDR3 length: 15
clone size: few
D gene: .
CDR3 protein: CASRTGTQFYNEQFF
CDR3 DNA: TGTGCCAGCAGGACCGGGACCCAATTTTACAATGAGCAGTTCTTC

V gene: TRBV4-3
J gene: TRBJ2-5
CDR3 length: 20
clone size: .
D gene: .
CDR3 protein: CASSQGGHNPWLAGEETQYF
CDR3 DNA: TGCGCCAGCAGCCAAGGGGGACATAATCCTTGGCTAGCAGGTGAAGAGACCCAGTACTTC

V gene: TRBV5-1
J gene: TRBJ2-3
CDR3 length: 15
clone size: .
D gene: .
CDR3 protein: CASSFSRSHTNTQYF
CDR3 DNA: TGCGCCAGCAGCTTCTCCAGATCGCACACAAATACGCAGTATTTT

V gene: TRBV29-1
J gene: TRBJ2-5
CDR3 length: 15
clone size: .
D gene: TRBD2
CDR3 protein: CSVEWASGLKETQYF
CDR3 DNA: TGCAGCGTTGAGTGGGCTAGCGGACTTAAAGAGACCCAGTACTTC

V gene: TRBV4-1
J gene: TRBJ1-1
CDR3 length: 16
clone size: .
D gene: .
CDR3 protein: CASSQELYRSDTEAFF
CDR3 DNA: TGCGCCAGCAGCCAAGAGTTATACAGAAGCGACACTGAAGCTTTCTTT

V gene: TRBV20-1
J gene: TRBJ2-1
CDR3 length: 16
clone size: .
D gene: TRBD2
CDR3 protein: CSARDGASGRGNEQFF
CDR3 DNA: TGCAGTGCTAGAGATGGCGCTAGCGGGAGGGGGAATGAGCAGTTCTTC

V gene: TRBV6-6
J gene: TRBJ1-4
CDR3 length: 14
clone size: .
D gene: .
CDR3 protein: CASNRIATNEKLFF
CDR3 DNA: TGTGCCAGCAACAGGATAGCAACTAATGAAAAACTGTTTTTT

V gene: TRBV20-1
J gene: TRBJ1-4
CDR3 length: 16
clone size: .
D gene: .
CDR3 protein: CSARPRWGTNNEKLFF
CDR3 DNA: TGCAGTGCTAGACCCCGGTGGGGCACCAATAATGAAAAACTGTTTTTT

V gene: TRBV9
J gene: TRBJ2-3
CDR3 length: 13
clone size: .
D gene: .
CDR3 protein: CTSSVSTLSPQYF
CDR3 DNA: TGTACCAGCAGCGTTTCGACACTCTCTCCGCAGTATTTT

V gene: TRBV6-5
J gene: TRBJ2-3
CDR3 length: 17
clone size: .
D gene: TRBD1
CDR3 protein: CASSYSIGGFGTDTQYF
CDR3 DNA: TGTGCCAGCAGTTACTCCATAGGGGGCTTTGGCACAGATACGCAGTATTTT

V gene: TRBV7-2
J gene: TRBJ2-7
CDR3 length: 15
clone size: .
D gene: TRBD1
CDR3 protein: CASSSRTGDSYERYF
CDR3 DNA: TGTGCCAGCAGCTCGCGGACAGGGGATTCCTACGAGCGGTACTTC

V gene: TRBV24-1
J gene: TRBJ1-1
CDR3 length: 15
clone size: .
D gene: .
CDR3 protein: CATSPYLGRETEAFF
CDR3 DNA: TGTGCCACCAGTCCCTATTTGGGGAGGGAGACTGAAGCTTTCTTT

V gene: TRBV4-3
J gene: TRBJ2-3
CDR3 length: 14
clone size: .
D gene: .
CDR3 protein: CASSQDTSPDTQYF
CDR3 DNA: TGCGCCAGCAGCCAAGATACGAGCCCAGATACGCAGTATTTT

V gene: TRBV30
J gene: TRBJ1-2
CDR3 length: 18
clone size: once
D gene: .
CDR3 protein: CAWSVLATRGAPNYGYTF
CDR3 DNA: TGTGCCTGGAGTGTATTGGCTACGAGGGGCGCACCTAACTATGGCTACACCTTC

V gene: TRBV5-1
J gene: TRBJ2-1
CDR3 length: 18
clone size: few
D gene: .
CDR3 protein: CASSLASQGATVQNEQFF
CDR3 DNA: TGCGCCAGCAGCTTGGCCTCGCAAGGAGCGACAGTTCAGAATGAGCAGTTCTTC

V gene: TRBV20-1
J gene: TRBJ1-3
CDR3 length: 15
clone size: .
D gene: .
CDR3 protein: CSARDLGGKRDTIYF
CDR3 DNA: TGCAGTGCTAGAGATCTTGGGGGCAAGAGAGACACCATATATTTT

V gene: TRBV6-2/TRBV6-3
J gene: TRBJ2-1
CDR3 length: 14
clone size: few
D gene: .
CDR3 protein: CASSYSRAANEQFF
CDR3 DNA: TGTGCCAGCAGTTACAGCAGGGCCGCGAACGAGCAGTTCTTC

V gene: TRBV5-1
J gene: TRBJ2-3
CDR3 length: 11
clone size: many
D gene: .
CDR3 protein: CASSSTDTQYF
CDR3 DNA: TGTGCCAGCAGCTCCACAGATACGCAGTATTTT

V gene: TRBV5-1
J gene: TRBJ2-3
CDR3 length: 11
clone size: many
D gene: .
CDR3 protein: CASSLVDTQYF
CDR3 DNA: TGTGCCAGCAGCTTAGTAGATACGCAGTATTTT

V gene: TRBV3-1
J gene: TRBJ2-7
CDR3 length: 16
clone size: .
D gene: TRBD2
CDR3 protein: CASSQAGAGELHEQYF
CDR3 DNA: TGTGCCAGCAGCCAAGCCGGGGCGGGGGAGCTCCACGAGCAGTACTTC

V gene: TRBV9
J gene: TRBJ1-2
CDR3 length: 15
clone size: .
D gene: .
CDR3 protein: CASSVMTGFQYGYTF
CDR3 DNA: TGTGCCAGCAGCGTAATGACAGGATTTCAGTATGGCTACACCTTC

V gene: TRBV5-1
J gene: TRBJ1-4
CDR3 length: 14
clone size: .
D gene: .
CDR3 protein: CASSVDRPNEKLFF
CDR3 DNA: TGCGCCAGCAGCGTCGACAGACCTAATGAAAAACTGTTTTTT

V gene: TRBV7-3
J gene: TRBJ2-3
CDR3 length: 15
clone size: few
D gene: .
CDR3 protein: CASSQKVGGTDTQYF
CDR3 DNA: TGTGCCAGCAGCCAAAAGGTTGGGGGCACAGATACGCAGTATTTT

V gene: TRBV20-1
J gene: TRBJ2-2
CDR3 length: 16
clone size: .
D gene: .
CDR3 protein: CSARERGWSGSGELFF
CDR3 DNA: TGCAGTGCTAGAGAACGGGGGTGGTCTGGTTCTGGGGAGCTGTTTTTT

V gene: TRBV15
J gene: TRBJ2-3
CDR3 length: 16
clone size: .
D gene: .
CDR3 protein: CATSRGARGITDTQYF
CDR3 DNA: TGTGCCACCAGCAGAGGTGCAAGGGGAATAACAGATACGCAGTATTTT

V gene: TRBV11-1
J gene: TRBJ2-1
CDR3 length: 16
clone size: few
D gene: .
CDR3 protein: CASTKTGSHGYNEQFF
CDR3 DNA: TGTGCCAGCACCAAGACGGGGAGTCACGGATACAATGAGCAGTTCTTC

V gene: TRBV25-1
J gene: TRBJ2-7
CDR3 length: 16
clone size: few
D gene: TRBD1
CDR3 protein: CASSATGDRGGYEQYF
CDR3 DNA: TGTGCCAGCAGTGCGACAGGCGACAGGGGAGGTTACGAGCAGTACTTC

V gene: TRBV6-1
J gene: TRBJ2-7
CDR3 length: 14
clone size: few
D gene: TRBD1
CDR3 protein: CASSEGQGASEQYF
CDR3 DNA: TGTGCCAGCAGTGAAGGACAGGGGGCGTCCGAGCAGTACTTC

V gene: TRBV9
J gene: TRBJ1-1
CDR3 length: 14
clone size: few
D gene: TRBD1
CDR3 protein: CASSGQGRNTEAFF
CDR3 DNA: TGTGCCAGCAGCGGACAGGGACGGAACACTGAAGCTTTCTTT

V gene: TRBV4-3
J gene: TRBJ1-1
CDR3 length: 13
clone size: once
D gene: .
CDR3 protein: CASSQDWFTEAFF
CDR3 DNA: TGCGCCAGCAGCCAAGATTGGTTCACTGAAGCTTTCTTT

V gene: TRBV3-1
J gene: TRBJ2-7
CDR3 length: 15
clone size: few
D gene: .
CDR3 protein: CASSQDLSSSYEQYF
CDR3 DNA: TGTGCCAGCAGCCAAGATCTTTCTAGCTCCTACGAGCAGTACTTC

V gene: TRBV29-1
J gene: TRBJ2-3
CDR3 length: 15
clone size: few
D gene: .
CDR3 protein: CSVDAGDISTDTQYF
CDR3 DNA: TGCAGCGTTGATGCCGGGGACATTAGCACAGATACGCAGTATTTT

V gene: TRBV12-3/TRBV12-4
J gene: TRBJ2-7
CDR3 length: 14
clone size: few
D gene: TRBD1
CDR3 protein: CASSALGQGVEQYF
CDR3 DNA: TGTGCCAGCAGTGCGCTAGGACAGGGGGTCGAGCAGTACTTC

V gene: TRBV4-2
J gene: TRBJ2-5
CDR3 length: 14
clone size: few
D gene: .
CDR3 protein: CASSQERLEETQYF
CDR3 DNA: TGTGCCAGCAGCCAAGAACGGCTAGAAGAGACCCAGTACTTC

V gene: TRBV12-3/TRBV12-4
J gene: TRBJ2-3
CDR3 length: 17
clone size: .
D gene: .
CDR3 protein: CASSFAGAGLSTDTQYF
CDR3 DNA: TGTGCCAGCAGTTTTGCCGGAGCGGGTCTGAGCACAGATACGCAGTATTTT

V gene: TRBV5-1
J gene: TRBJ1-2
CDR3 length: 12
clone size: many
D gene: .
CDR3 protein: CASSLDDYGYTF
CDR3 DNA: TGCGCCAGCAGCTTGGACGATTATGGCTACACCTTC

V gene: TRBV4-2
J gene: TRBJ1-4
CDR3 length: 17
clone size: few
D gene: .
CDR3 protein: CASSQDPYGERSEKLFF
CDR3 DNA: TGTGCCAGCAGCCAAGACCCCTATGGGGAGAGGAGTGAAAAACTGTTTTTT

V gene: TRBV20-1
J gene: TRBJ2-5
CDR3 length: 15
clone size: few
D gene: TRBD2
CDR3 protein: CSARDQTSGKETQYF
CDR3 DNA: TGCAGTGCTAGAGACCAGACTAGCGGCAAAGAGACCCAGTACTTC